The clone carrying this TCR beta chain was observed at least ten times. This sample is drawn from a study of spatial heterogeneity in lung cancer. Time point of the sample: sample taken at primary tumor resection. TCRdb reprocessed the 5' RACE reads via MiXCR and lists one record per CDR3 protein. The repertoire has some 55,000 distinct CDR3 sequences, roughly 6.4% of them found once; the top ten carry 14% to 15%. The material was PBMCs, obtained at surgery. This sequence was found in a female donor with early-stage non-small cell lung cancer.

The CDR3 reads CASSWGQGDTDTQYF. In DNA form, the CDR3 reads TGTGCCAGCAGCTGGGGACAGGGGGACACAGATACGCAGTATTTT. The genes are TRBV5-5 and TRBJ2-3; 11 nucleotides align to TRBD1. V lost 3 bases to trimming and J lost 2 bases; unmatched junction nucleotides: 2. Germline CDR1 is SGHKS and CDR2 is YYEKEE (reference sequence). The CDR3 sequence is 15 residues long.